This entry describes one TCR beta chain. The data belong to a study of blood T cell repertoires in COVID-19. Study context: Collection of acute and convalescent COVID-19 samples took place in the United States, Italy and Spain. T cells, B-cell-depleted T cells, or PBMCs supplied cDNA or gDNA.

Using immunoSEQ multiplex PCR, the repertoire was profiled, and TCRdb retains in-frame clones only, with some absent. This sample has some 70,000 clones, with 90% found just once. Germline lookup yields CDR1 PRHDT and CDR2 FYEKMQ (reference sequence). Germline trimming cut 8 bases from V and 9 bases from J; bases unmatched to any gene: 6. The CDR3 covers 11 residues. Enrollment of patients from Seattle took place during active infection, with longitudinal follow-up. This receptor was obtained from a man in his fifties or sixties with COVID-19, enrolled during active disease. The chain carries TRBV13 and TRBJ2-7, with 8 positions matching TRBD2. The sample comprised peripheral blood. The CDR3: CASAGGRGQYF. DNA for the CDR3: TGTGCCAGCGCGGGAGGCCGAGGGCAGTACTTC.